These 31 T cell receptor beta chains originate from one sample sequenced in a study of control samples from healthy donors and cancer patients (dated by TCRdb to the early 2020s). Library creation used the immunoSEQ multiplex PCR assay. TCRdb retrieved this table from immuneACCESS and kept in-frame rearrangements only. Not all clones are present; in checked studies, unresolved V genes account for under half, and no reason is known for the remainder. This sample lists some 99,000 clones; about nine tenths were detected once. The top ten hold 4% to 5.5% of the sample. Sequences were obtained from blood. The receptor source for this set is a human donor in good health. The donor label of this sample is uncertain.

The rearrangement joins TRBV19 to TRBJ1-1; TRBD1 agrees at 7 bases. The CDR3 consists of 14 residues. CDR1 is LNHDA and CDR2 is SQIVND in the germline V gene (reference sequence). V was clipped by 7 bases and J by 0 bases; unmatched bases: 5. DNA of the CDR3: TGTGCCAGTAAGGTGGGACAGATGAACACTGAAGCTTTCTTT. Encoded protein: CASKVGQMNTEAFF.

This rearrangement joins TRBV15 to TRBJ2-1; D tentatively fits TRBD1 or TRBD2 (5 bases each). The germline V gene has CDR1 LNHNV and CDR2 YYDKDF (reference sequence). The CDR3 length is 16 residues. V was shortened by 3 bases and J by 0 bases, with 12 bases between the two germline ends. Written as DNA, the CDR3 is TGTGCCACCAGCAGTCACGGGACGGCCTCCTACAATGAGCAGTTCTTC. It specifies CATSSHGTASYNEQFF.

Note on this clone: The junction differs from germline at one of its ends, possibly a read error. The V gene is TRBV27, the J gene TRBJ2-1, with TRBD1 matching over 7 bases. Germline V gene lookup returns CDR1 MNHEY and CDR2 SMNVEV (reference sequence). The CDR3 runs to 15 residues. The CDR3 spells CASSLRQGPRNGQFF. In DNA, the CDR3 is TGTGCCAGCAGTCTACGACAGGGCCCCCGAAATGGGCAGTTCTTC.

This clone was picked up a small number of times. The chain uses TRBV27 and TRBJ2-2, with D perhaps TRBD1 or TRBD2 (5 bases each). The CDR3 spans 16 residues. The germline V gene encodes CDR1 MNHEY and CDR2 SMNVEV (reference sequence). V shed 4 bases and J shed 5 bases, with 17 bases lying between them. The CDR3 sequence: CASSSRGVPLTGELFF. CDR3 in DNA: TGTGCCAGCAGTTCGCGAGGGGTTCCCTTAACCGGGGAGCTGTTTTTT.

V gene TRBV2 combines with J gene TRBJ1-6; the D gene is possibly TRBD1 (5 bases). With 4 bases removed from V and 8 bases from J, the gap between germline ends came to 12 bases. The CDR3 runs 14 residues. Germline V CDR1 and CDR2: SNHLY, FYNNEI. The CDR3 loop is CASSGARADSPLHF. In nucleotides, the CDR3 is TGTGCCAGCAGTGGGGCCAGGGCGGATTCACCCCTCCACTTT.

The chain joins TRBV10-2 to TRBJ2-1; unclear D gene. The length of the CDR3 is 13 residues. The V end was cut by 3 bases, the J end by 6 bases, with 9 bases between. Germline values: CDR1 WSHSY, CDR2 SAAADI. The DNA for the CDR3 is TGCGCCAGCAGTGATCCACAGACCAATGAGCAGTTCTTC. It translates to CASSDPQTNEQFF.

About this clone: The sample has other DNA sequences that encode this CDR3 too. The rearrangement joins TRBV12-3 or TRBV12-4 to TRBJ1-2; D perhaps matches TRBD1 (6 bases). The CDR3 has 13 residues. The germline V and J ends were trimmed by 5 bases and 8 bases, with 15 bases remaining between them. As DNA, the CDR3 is TGTGCCAGCAGTCTCCTGGGGGCGCACGGCTACACCTTC. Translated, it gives CASSLLGAHGYTF.

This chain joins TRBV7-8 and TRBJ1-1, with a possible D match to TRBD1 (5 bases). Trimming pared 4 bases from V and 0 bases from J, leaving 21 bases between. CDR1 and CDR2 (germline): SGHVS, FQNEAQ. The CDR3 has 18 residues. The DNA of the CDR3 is TGTGCCAGCAGCTCAGGGATAAGAGGGGCTCTTATGAACACTGAAGCTTTCTTT. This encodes CASSSGIRGALMNTEAFF. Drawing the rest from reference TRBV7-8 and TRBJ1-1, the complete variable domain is GAGVSQSPRYKVAKRGQDVALRCDPISGHVSLFWYQQALGQGPEFLTYFQNEAQLDKSGLPSDRFFAERPEGSVSTLKIQRTQQEDSAVYLCASSSGIRGALMNTEAFFGQGTRLTVV.

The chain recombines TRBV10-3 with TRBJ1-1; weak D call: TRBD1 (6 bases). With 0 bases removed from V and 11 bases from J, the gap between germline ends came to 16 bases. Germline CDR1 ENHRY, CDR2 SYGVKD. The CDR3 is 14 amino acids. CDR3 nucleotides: TGTGCCATCAGTGAGTCGAAAGGGGGAGGCCAGGCTTTCTTT. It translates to CAISESKGGGQAFF.

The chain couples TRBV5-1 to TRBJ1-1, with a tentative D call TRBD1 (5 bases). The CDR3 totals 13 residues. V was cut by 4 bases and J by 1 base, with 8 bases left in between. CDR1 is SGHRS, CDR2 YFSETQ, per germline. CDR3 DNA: TGCGCCAGCAGCCAGACAGAGAACACTGAAGCTTTCTTT. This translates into CASSQTENTEAFF.

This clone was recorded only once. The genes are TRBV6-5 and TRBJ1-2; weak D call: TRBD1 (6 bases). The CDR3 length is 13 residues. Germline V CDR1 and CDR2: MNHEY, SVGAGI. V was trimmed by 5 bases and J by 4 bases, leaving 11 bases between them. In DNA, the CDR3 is TGTGCCAGCAGTCCCGGACAGATCTATGGCTACACCTTC. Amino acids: CASSPGQIYGYTF.

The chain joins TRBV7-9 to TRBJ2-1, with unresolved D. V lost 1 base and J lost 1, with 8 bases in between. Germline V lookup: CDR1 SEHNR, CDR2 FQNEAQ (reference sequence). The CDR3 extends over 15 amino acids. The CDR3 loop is CASSLVLGSYNEQFF. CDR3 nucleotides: TGTGCCAGCAGCTTAGTCCTAGGTTCCTACAATGAGCAGTTCTTC. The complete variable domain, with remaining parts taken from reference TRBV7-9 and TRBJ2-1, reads DTGVSQNPRHKITKRGQNVTFRCDPISEHNRLYWYRQTLGQGPEFLTYFQNEAQLEKSRLLSDRFSAERPKGSFSTLEIQRTEQGDSAMYLCASSLVLGSYNEQFFGPGTRLTVL.

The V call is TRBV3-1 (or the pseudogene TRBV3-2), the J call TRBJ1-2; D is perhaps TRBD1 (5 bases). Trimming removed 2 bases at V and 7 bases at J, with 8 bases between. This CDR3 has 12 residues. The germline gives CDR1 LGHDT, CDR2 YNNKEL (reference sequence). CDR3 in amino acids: CASSQIGGGYTF. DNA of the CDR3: TGTGCCAGCAGCCAAATCGGGGGTGGCTACACCTTC.

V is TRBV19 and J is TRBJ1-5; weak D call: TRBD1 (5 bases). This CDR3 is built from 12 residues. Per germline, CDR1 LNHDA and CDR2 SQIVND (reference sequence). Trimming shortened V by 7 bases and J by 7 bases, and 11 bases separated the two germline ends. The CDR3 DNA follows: TGTGCCAGTACCTCCCAGGGCCAGCCCCAGCATTTT. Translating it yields CASTSQGQPQHF.

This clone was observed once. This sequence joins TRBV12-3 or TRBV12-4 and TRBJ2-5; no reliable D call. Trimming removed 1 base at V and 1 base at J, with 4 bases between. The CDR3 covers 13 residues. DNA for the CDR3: TGTGCCAGCAGTTTAGATTTCCAAGAGACCCAGTACTTC. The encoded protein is CASSLDFQETQYF.

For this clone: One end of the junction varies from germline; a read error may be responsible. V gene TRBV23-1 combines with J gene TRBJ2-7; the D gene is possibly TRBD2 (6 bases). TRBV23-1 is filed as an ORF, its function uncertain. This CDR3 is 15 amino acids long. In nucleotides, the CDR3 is TGCGCCAGCGGTCAAGCGGGCTCGGGGAATTACGAGCAGTACTTC. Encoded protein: CASGQAGSGNYEQYF.

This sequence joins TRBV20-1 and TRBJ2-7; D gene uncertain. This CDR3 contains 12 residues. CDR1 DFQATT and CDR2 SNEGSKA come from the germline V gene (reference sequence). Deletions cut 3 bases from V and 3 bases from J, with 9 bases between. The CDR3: CSASIQDYEQYF. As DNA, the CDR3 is TGCAGTGCTAGTATTCAGGACTACGAGCAGTACTTC.

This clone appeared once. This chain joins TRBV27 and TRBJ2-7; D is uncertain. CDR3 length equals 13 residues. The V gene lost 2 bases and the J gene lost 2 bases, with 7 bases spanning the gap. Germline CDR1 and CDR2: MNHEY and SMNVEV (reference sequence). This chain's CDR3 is CASSLRGAYEQYF. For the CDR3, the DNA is TGTGCCAGCAGTTTACGTGGTGCCTACGAGCAGTACTTC.

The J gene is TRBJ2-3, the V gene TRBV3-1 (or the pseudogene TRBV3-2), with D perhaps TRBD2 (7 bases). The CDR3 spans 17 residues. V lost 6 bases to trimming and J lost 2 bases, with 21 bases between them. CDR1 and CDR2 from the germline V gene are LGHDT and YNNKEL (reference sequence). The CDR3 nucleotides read TGTGCCAGCAGAGGGTATGGGGGGGGGCCGTTCACAGATACGCAGTATTTT. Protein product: CASRGYGGGPFTDTQYF.

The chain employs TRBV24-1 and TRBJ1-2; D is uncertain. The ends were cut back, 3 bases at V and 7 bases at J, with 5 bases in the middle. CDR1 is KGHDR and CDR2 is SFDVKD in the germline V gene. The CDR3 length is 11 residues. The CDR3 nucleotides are TGTGCCACCAGTGATCCAAGTGGCTACACCTTC. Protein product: CATSDPSGYTF.

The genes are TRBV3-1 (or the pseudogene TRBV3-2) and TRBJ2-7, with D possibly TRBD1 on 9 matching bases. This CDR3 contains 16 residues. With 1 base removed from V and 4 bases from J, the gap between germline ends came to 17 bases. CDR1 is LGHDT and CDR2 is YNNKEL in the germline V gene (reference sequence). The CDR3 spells CASSQAGGTGSYEQYF. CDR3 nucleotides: TGTGCCAGCAGCCAAGCGGGAGGGACAGGGTCGTACGAGCAGTACTTC.

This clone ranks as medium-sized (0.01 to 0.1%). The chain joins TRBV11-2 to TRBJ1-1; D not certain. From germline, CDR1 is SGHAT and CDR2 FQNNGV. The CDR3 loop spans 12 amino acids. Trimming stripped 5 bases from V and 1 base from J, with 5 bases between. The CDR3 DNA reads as TGTGCCAGCAGCGAGTGGAACACTGAAGCTTTCTTT. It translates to CASSEWNTEAFF.

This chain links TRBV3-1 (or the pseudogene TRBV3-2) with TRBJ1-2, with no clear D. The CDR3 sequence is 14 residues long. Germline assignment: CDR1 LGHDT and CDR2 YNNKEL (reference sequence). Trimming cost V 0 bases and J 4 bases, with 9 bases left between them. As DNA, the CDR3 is TGTGCCAGCAGCCAAGATGAGGCCATCTATGGCTACACCTTC. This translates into CASSQDEAIYGYTF.

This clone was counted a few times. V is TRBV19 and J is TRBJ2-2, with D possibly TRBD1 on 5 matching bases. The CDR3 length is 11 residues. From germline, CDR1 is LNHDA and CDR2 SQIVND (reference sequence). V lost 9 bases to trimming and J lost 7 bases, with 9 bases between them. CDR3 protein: CASRDFGELFF. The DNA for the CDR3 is TGTGCCAGCAGGGATTTCGGGGAGCTGTTTTTT.

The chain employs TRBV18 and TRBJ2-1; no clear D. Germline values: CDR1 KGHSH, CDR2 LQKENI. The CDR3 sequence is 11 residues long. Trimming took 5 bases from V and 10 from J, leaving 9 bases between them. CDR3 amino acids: CASSSQSEQFF. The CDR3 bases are TGTGCCAGCTCATCTCAGTCCGAGCAGTTCTTC.

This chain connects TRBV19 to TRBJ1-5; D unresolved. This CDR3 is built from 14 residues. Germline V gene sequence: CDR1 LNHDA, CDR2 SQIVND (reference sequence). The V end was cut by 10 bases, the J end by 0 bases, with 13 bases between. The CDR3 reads CATKGGTSNQPQHF. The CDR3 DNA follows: TGTGCCACCAAAGGAGGTACTAGCAATCAGCCCCAGCATTTT.

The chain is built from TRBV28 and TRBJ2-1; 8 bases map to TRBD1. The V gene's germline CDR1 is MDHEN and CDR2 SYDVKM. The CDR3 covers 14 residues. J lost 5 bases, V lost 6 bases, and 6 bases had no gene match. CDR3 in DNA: TGTGCCAGCAGCCGACAGGGGTGGGACAATGAGCAGTTCTTC. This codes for CASSRQGWDNEQFF. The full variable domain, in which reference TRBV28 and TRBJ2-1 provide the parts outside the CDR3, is DVKVTQSSRYLVKRTGEKVFLECVQDMDHENMFWYRQDPGLGLRLIYFSYDVKMKEKGDIPEGYSVSREKKERFSLILESASTNQTSMYLCASSRQGWDNEQFFGPGTRLTVL.

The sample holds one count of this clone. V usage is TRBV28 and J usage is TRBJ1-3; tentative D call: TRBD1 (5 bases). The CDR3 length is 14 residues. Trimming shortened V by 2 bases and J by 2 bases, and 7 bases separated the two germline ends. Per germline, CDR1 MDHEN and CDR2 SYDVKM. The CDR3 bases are TGTGCCAGCAGTTTAGGCAGGGCTGGAAACACCATATATTTT. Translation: CASSLGRAGNTIYF.

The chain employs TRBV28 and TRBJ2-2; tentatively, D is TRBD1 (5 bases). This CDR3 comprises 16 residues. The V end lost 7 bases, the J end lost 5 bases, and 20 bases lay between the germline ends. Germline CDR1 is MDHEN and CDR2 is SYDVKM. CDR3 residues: CASTRLAQVRTGELFF. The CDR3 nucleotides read TGTGCCAGCACCCGCCTGGCACAGGTGAGAACCGGGGAGCTGTTTTTT.

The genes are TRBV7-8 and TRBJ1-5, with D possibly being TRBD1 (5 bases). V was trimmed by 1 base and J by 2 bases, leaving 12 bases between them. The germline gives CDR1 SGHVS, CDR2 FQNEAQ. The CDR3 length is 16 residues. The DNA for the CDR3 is TGTGCCAGCAGCTTAGGGGGCGGGAGAGGCAATCAGCCCCAGCATTTT. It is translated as CASSLGGGRGNQPQHF.

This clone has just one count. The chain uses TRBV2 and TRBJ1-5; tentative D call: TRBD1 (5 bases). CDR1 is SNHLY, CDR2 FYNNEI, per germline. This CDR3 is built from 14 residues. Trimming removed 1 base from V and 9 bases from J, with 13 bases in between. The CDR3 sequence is CASSEEAGMRPQHF. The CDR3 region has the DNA TGTGCCAGCAGTGAAGAGGCAGGGATGCGGCCCCAGCATTTT.